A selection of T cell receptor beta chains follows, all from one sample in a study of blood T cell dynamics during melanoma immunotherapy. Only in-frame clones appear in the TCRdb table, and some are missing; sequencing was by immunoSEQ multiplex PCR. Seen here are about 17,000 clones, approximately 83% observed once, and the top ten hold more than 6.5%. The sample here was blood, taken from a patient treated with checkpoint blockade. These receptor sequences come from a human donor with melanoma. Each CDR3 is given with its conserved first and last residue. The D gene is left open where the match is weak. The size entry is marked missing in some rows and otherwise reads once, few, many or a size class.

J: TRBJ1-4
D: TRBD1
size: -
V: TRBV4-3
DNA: TGCGCCAGCAGCCAAGATAACAGGGGCTACGGTGAAAAACTGTTTTTT
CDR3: CASSQDNRGYGEKLFF

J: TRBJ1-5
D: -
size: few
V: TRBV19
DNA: TGTGCCAGTAGAAATCGGGAGAGCAATCAGCCCCAGCATTTT
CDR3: CASRNRESNQPQHF

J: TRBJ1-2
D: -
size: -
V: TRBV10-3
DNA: TGTGCCATCCGTACCGGCGACAGTGCCGGCTACACCTTC
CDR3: CAIRTGDSAGYTF

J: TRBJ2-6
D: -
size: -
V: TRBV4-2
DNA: TGTGCCAGCAGCCAAGATGACAGCTCTGGGGCCAACGTCCTGACTTTC
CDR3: CASSQDDSSGANVLTF

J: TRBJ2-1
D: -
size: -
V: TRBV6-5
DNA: TGTGCCAGCAGGTCGGCTAGCATGAACAATGAGCAGTTCTTC
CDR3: CASRSASMNNEQFF

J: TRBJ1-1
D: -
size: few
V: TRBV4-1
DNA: TGCGCCAGCAGCCAAGAGCCGCGCCTGAACACTGAAGCTTTCTTT
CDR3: CASSQEPRLNTEAFF

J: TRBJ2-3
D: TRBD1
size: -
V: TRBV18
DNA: TGTGCCAGCTCCCGCCGGACAGGGGGCACAGATACGCAGTATTTT
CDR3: CASSRRTGGTDTQYF

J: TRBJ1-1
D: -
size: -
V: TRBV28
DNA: TGTGCCAGCAGAGGAAAACCTGAAGCTTTCTTT
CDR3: CASRGKPEAFF

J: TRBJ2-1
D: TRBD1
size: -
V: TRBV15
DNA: TGTGCCACCAGCAGAGAAAGGGGGCGCTTCTCCAATGAGCAGTTCTTC
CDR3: CATSRERGRFSNEQFF

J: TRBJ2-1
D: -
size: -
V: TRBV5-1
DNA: TGCGCCAGCAGCTTAACTACCCTAGCTCAAGGCTCCTACAATGAGCAGTTCTTC
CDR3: CASSLTTLAQGSYNEQFF

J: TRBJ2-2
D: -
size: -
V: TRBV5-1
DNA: TGCGCCAGCACCCTGGGTAGGAACCGGTACACCGGGGAGCTGTTTTTT
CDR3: CASTLGRNRYTGELFF

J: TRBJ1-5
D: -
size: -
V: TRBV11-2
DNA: TGTGCCAGCAGCCCACGGAGCAATCAGCCCCAGCATTTT
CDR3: CASSPRSNQPQHF

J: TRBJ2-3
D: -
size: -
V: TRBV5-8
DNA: TGTGCCAGCAGCTTGTGGGGGGCTCTGACAGATACGCAGTATTTT
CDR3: CASSLWGALTDTQYF

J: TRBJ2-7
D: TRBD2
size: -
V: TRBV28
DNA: TGTGCCAGCAGTTTCCATGGGGGGGACGAGCAGTACTTC
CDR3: CASSFHGGDEQYF

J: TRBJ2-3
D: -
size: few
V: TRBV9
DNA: TGTGCCAGCAGCACCCGGGAAGGGGAGTACCCAGATACGCAGTATTTT
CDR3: CASSTREGEYPDTQYF

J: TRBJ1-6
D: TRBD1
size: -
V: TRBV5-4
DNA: TGTGCCAGCAGCTTGGACAGGGGGGGCTATAATTCACCCCTCCACTTT
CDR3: CASSLDRGGYNSPLHF

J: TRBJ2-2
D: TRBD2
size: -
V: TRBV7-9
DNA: TGTGCCAGCCAGACTAGCGGGAGTTTCGGGGAGCTGTTTTTT
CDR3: CASQTSGSFGELFF

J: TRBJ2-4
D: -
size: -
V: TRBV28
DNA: TGTGCCAGCAGTCCCCAGAGAGGGCGAAACATTCAGTACTTC
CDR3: CASSPQRGRNIQYF

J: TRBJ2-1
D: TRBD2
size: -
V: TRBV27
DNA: TGTGCCAGCACCCAACCGGGGGTCCCGACTAGCGGGAAGTACAATGAGCAGTTCTTC
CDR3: CASTQPGVPTSGKYNEQFF

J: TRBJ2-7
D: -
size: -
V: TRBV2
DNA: TGTGCCAGCATGGCAGGGCGGAGCACCTACGAGCAGTACTTC
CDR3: CASMAGRSTYEQYF